These 15 T cell receptor beta chains share one sample of origin, sequenced in a study of blood T cell repertoires in COVID-19. Only in-frame clones appear in the TCRdb table, and some are missing; sequencing was by immunoSEQ multiplex PCR. The sample has under 85,000 clones, 82% seen once; the top ten hold about a fifth. Sequencing was performed on peripheral blood. The origin of the receptors is a human donor in a cohort sampled during active COVID-19.

V is TRBV19 and J is TRBJ2-5; maybe TRBD2 (6 bases). The CDR3 contains 15 residues. V was trimmed by 7 bases and J by 3 bases, leaving 18 bases between them. Germline loops: CDR1 LNHDA, CDR2 SQIVND (reference sequence). In DNA, the CDR3 is TGTGCCAGTACCCCTCGGGGACTTCCAAAAGAGACCCAGTACTTC. Translating it yields CASTPRGLPKETQYF.

The chain uses TRBV11-2 and TRBJ2-7; TRBD1 aligns across 10 bases. This CDR3 spans 16 amino acids. Trimming at V came to 6 bases and at J to 0 bases, leaving 8 bases not matched to a gene. Germline V gene data show CDR1 as SGHAT and CDR2 as FQNNGV. The CDR3 bases are TGTGCCAGCAGACCCCTGGGACAGGGGATCTCCTACGAGCAGTACTTC. It encodes CASRPLGQGISYEQYF.

V gene TRBV7-9 combines with J gene TRBJ1-4, with 10 positions matching TRBD1. This CDR3 has 14 amino acids. CDR1 and CDR2 (germline): SEHNR, FQNEAQ (reference sequence). V lost 6 bases to trimming and J lost 5 bases; unmatched junction nucleotides: 3. The CDR3 DNA reads as TGTGCCAGCAGTTCGGGACAGGGGAATGAAAAACTGTTTTTT. This encodes CASSSGQGNEKLFF. The variable domain in full, with the rest retrieved from reference TRBV7-9 and TRBJ1-4, is DTGVSQNPRHKITKRGQNVTFRCDPISEHNRLYWYRQTLGQGPEFLTYFQNEAQLEKSRLLSDRFSAERPKGSFSTLEIQRTEQGDSAMYLCASSSGQGNEKLFFGSGTQLSVL.

The chain couples TRBV4-2 to TRBJ1-5; D remains unclear. There are 14 residues in the CDR3. Trimming removed 0 bases from V and 9 bases from J, with 12 bases in between. The germline CDR1 and CDR2 sequences are LGHNA and YNFKEQ. The CDR3 region has the DNA TGTGCCAGCAGCCAAGATCGGGTGGGAGGGCCCCAGCATTTT. This codes for CASSQDRVGGPQHF.

The chain links TRBV7-6 to TRBJ2-3; 7 positions match TRBD2. Trimming at V came to 1 base and at J to 0 bases, leaving 7 bases not matched to a gene. CDR1 and CDR2 (germline): SGHVS, FNYEAQ. This CDR3 is built from 17 residues. The CDR3 region has the DNA TGTGCCAGCAGCTTAGTGCCGGGGGGTTTGAGCACAGATACGCAGTATTTT. As protein: CASSLVPGGLSTDTQYF.

The chain is built from TRBV18 and TRBJ2-7, with 12 bases matching TRBD1. From germline, CDR1 is KGHSH and CDR2 LQKENI. V lost 3 bases to trimming and J lost 4 bases; unmatched junction nucleotides: 10. The CDR3 sequence is 17 residues long. CDR3 DNA: TGTGCCAGCTCACCCACCACTCCGGGACAGGGGGCATACGAGCAGTACTTC. Encoded protein: CASSPTTPGQGAYEQYF.

On this clone itself: A much larger clone lies a single base off, so this may be a read error. Other DNA sequences in the sample encode the same CDR3. V usage is TRBV20-1 and J usage is TRBJ2-7, with D unclear. The CDR3 has 11 residues. Per germline, CDR1 DFQATT and CDR2 SNEGSKA (reference sequence). Trimming cost V 2 bases and J 2 bases, with 4 bases left between them. The CDR3 DNA sequence: TGCAGTGCTAGAACAACCTACGAGCAGTACTTC. It codes for CSARTTYEQYF.

V gene TRBV24-1 combines with J gene TRBJ2-3, with D unclear. Germline V CDR1 and CDR2: KGHDR, SFDVKD. This CDR3 spans 16 amino acids. The V end lost 3 bases, the J end lost 1 base, and 13 bases lay between the germline ends. DNA of the CDR3: TGTGCCACCAGTGATGTAGGAGTTCGGGGCACAGATACGCAGTATTTT. Its protein product is CATSDVGVRGTDTQYF.

The V and J genes are TRBV19 and TRBJ2-1; 7 bases align to TRBD1. Germline V gene lookup returns CDR1 LNHDA and CDR2 SQIVND (reference sequence). This CDR3 has 16 amino acids. V shed 6 bases, J shed 2 bases, and the junction held 10 bases outside the gene matches. CDR3 sequence (DNA): TGTGCCAGTAGCCCCCAGGGACAGTCTACCTACAATGAGCAGTTCTTC. Translating it yields CASSPQGQSTYNEQFF.

The chain has TRBV6-6 and TRBJ1-6; 7 bases line up with TRBD1. Germline CDR1 and CDR2: MNHNY and SVGAGI (reference sequence). The CDR3 covers 14 residues. V gave up 8 bases and J gave up 4 bases; unmatched junction bases: 5. The CDR3 loop is CASYVGQYNSPLHF. DNA of the CDR3: TGTGCCAGCTACGTGGGACAGTATAATTCACCCCTCCACTTT.

V usage is TRBV30 and J usage is TRBJ2-5; D is possibly TRBD1 (5 bases). The germline CDR1 and CDR2 sequences are GTSNPN and SVGIG (reference sequence). The V gene lost 0 bases and the J gene lost 2 bases, with 10 bases spanning the gap. This CDR3 region has 14 residues. The CDR3 DNA follows: TGTGCCTGGAGTGTAAAAAGACAGCAAGAGACCCAGTACTTC. Amino acids: CAWSVKRQQETQYF.

The V gene is TRBV19, the J gene TRBJ1-4; 7 nucleotides line up with TRBD1. The V segment lost 6 bases and the J segment 8 bases; nucleotides outside the gene matches: 9. Germline V gives CDR1 LNHDA, CDR2 SQIVND (reference sequence). The CDR3 loop spans 14 amino acids. DNA for the CDR3: TGTGCCAGTAGCCTGACAGGGCTTGGGGAAAAACTGTTTTTT. It is translated as CASSLTGLGEKLFF.

This clone showed up just once. This chain links TRBV12-3 or TRBV12-4 with TRBJ1-1; a weak D match, TRBD1 (5 bases). The V end lost 3 bases, the J end lost 4 bases, and 9 bases lay between the germline ends. The CDR3 loop spans 13 amino acids. As DNA, the CDR3 is TGTGCCAGCAGTTTGGAGGGGTTCACTGAAGCTTTCTTT. This sequence encodes CASSLEGFTEAFF.

In DNA, the CDR3 is TGTGCCAGCAGTTACGAGACTAGCTCCTACGAGCAGTACTTC. Translated: CASSYETSSYEQYF. V usage is TRBV6-5 and J usage is TRBJ2-7; TRBD2 might be the D (6 bases). V shed 2 bases and J shed 0 bases, with 8 bases lying between them. Germline CDR1 is MNHEY and CDR2 is SVGAGI. The CDR3 is 14 amino acids.

V is TRBV4-1 and J is TRBJ1-1; 7 bases line up with TRBD1. CDR3 length: 17 amino acids. V shed 1 base and J 5 bases; nucleotides not matched to a gene: 13. CDR1 and CDR2 (germline): MGHRA, YSYEKL. Here the CDR3 DNA reads TGCGCCAGCAGCCAAGCGGGCTCTATCAGGGGGATTACTGAAGCTTTCTTT. Its protein product is CASSQAGSIRGITEAFF.